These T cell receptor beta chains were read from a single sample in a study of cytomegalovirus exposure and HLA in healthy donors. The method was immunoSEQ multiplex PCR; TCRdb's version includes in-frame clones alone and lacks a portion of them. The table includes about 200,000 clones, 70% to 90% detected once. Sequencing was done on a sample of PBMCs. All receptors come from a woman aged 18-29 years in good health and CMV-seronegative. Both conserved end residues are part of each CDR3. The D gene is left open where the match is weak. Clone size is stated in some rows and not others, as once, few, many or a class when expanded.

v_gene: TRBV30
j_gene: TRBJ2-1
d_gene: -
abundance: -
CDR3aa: CAWKFTGNSYNEQFF
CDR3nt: TGTGCCTGGAAATTCACGGGGAATTCCTACAATGAGCAGTTCTTC

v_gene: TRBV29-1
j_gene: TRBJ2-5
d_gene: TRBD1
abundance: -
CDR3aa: CSLTGTGRTQYF
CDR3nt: TGCAGCCTGACCGGGACAGGGAGGACCCAGTACTTC

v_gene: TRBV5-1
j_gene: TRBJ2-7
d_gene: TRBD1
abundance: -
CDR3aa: CASSLEQGLPYSYEQYF
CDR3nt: TGCGCCAGCAGCTTGGAACAGGGGCTACCTTATTCCTACGAGCAGTACTTC

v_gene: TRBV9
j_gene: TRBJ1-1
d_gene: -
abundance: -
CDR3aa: CASSVVSGNTEAFF
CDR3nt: TGTGCCAGCAGCGTAGTTTCAGGGAACACTGAAGCTTTCTTT

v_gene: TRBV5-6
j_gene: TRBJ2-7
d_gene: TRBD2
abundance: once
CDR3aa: CASSLRVGTSGTYEQYF
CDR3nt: TGTGCCAGCAGCTTACGAGTCGGGACTAGCGGGACCTACGAGCAGTACTTC

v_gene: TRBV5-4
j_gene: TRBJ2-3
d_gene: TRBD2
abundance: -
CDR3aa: CASSNPLAGSTDTQYF
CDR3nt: TGTGCCAGCAGCAACCCACTAGCGGGCAGCACAGATACGCAGTATTTT

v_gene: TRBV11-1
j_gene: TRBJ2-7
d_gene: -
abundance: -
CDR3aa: CASSLGQTYEQYF
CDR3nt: TGTGCCAGCAGCTTAGGGCAGACCTACGAGCAGTACTTC

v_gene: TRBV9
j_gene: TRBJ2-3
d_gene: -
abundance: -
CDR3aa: CASSPHRGGTDTQYF
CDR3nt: TGTGCCAGCAGCCCCCACCGCGGGGGCACAGATACGCAGTATTTT

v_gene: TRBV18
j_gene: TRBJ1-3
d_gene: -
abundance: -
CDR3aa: CASSVTGQGNTIYF
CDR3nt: TGTGCCAGCTCAGTCACAGGACAGGGAAACACCATATATTTT

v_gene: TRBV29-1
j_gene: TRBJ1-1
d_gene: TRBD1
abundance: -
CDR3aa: CSVWDRRNTEAFF
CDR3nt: TGCAGCGTTTGGGACAGGAGGAACACTGAAGCTTTCTTT

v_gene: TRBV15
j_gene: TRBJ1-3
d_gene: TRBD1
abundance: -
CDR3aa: CATSGRQGFLGNTIYF
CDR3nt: TGTGCCACCAGCGGCAGACAGGGATTTTTAGGAAACACCATATATTTT

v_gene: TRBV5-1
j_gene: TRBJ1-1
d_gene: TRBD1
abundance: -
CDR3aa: CASSRLMTGLEAFF
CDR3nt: TGCGCCAGCAGCCGCCTTATGACAGGGCTTGAAGCTTTCTTT

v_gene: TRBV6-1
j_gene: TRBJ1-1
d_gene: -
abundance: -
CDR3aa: CASSESVNTEAFF
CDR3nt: TGTGCCAGCAGTGAATCGGTGAACACTGAAGCTTTCTTT

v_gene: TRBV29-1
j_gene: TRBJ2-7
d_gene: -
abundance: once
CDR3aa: CSVTGIYGYEQYF
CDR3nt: TGCAGCGTTACAGGGATATACGGCTACGAGCAGTACTTC

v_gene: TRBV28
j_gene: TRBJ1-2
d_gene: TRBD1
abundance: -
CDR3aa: CASSFGTGSLGGGYTF
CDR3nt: TGTGCCAGCAGTTTTGGGACAGGCTCGCTGGGCGGCGGCTACACCTTC

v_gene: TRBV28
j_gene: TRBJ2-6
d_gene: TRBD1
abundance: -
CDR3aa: CASSPGTGLFGANVLTF
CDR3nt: TGTGCCAGCAGCCCCGGGACAGGGTTGTTTGGGGCCAACGTCCTGACTTTC

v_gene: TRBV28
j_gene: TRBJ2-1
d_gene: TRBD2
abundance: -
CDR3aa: CASSLGRLAGGYNEQFF
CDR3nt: TGTGCCAGCAGTTTGGGTAGACTAGCGGGAGGTTACAATGAGCAGTTCTTC

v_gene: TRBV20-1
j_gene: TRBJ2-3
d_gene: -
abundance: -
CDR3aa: CSARAFDTQYF
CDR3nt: TGCAGTGCTAGGGCCTTCGATACGCAGTATTTT

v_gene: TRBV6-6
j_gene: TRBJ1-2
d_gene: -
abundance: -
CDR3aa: CASDPTGYGYTF
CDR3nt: TGTGCCAGCGATCCTACAGGGTATGGCTACACCTTC

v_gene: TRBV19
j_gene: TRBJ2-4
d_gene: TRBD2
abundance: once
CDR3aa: CASSRRTSGRENIQYF
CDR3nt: TGTGCCAGTAGCCGAAGGACTAGCGGGAGGGAAAACATTCAGTACTTC

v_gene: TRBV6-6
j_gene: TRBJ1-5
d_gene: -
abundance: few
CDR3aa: CASSNRESDQPQHF
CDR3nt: TGTGCCAGCAGTAACAGGGAGTCGGATCAGCCCCAGCATTTT

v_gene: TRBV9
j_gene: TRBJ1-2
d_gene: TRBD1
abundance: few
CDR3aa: CASSPRVGTGPNYGYTF
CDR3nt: TGTGCCAGCAGCCCGCGGGTAGGGACAGGGCCTAACTATGGCTACACCTTC

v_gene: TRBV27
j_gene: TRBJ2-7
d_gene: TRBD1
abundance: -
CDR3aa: CASSLNPDRGKYEQYF
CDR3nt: TGTGCCAGCAGTTTAAACCCGGACAGGGGAAAATACGAGCAGTACTTC

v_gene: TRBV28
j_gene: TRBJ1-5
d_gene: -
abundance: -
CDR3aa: CASSLQGNQPQHF
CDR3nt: TGTGCCAGCAGTTTGCAGGGCAATCAGCCCCAGCATTTT

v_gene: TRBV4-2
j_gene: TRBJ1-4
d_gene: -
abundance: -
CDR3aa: CASSPSGGVRNEKLFF
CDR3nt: TGTGCCAGCAGCCCCTCCGGCGGGGTACGTAATGAAAAACTGTTTTTT

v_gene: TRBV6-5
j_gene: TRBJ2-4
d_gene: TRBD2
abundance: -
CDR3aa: CASSLTSDAKNIQYF
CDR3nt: TGTGCCAGCAGCCTGACTAGCGACGCCAAAAACATTCAGTACTTC

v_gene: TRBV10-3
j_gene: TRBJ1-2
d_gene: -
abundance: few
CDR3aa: CAIRDSNYGYTF
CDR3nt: TGTGCCATCAGGGACTCTAACTATGGCTACACCTTC

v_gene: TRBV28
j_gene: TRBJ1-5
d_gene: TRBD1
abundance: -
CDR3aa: CASTQWDTGGAREQPQHF
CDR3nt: TGTGCCAGCACACAATGGGACACAGGGGGCGCGAGGGAACAGCCCCAGCATTTT

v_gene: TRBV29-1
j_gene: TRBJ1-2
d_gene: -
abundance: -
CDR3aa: CSVPLPLKRDGYTF
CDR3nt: TGCAGCGTTCCCCTTCCGCTCAAACGGGATGGCTACACCTTC

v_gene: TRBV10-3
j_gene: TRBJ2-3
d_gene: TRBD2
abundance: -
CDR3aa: CAIKPLAGVDTQYF
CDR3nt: TGTGCCATTAAACCTCTAGCGGGAGTAGATACGCAGTATTTT

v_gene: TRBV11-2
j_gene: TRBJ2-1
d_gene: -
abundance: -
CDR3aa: CASSLSYSDYNEQFF
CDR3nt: TGTGCCAGCAGCTTAAGCTACTCCGACTACAATGAGCAGTTCTTC

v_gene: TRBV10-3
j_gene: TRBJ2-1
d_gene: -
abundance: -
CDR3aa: CAISDRETSYNEQFF
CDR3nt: TGTGCCATCAGCGACCGGGAAACCTCCTACAATGAGCAGTTCTTC

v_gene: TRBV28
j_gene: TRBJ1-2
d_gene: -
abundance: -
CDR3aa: CATPIGGAYGYTF
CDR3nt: TGTGCCACCCCCATAGGGGGGGCGTACGGCTACACCTTC

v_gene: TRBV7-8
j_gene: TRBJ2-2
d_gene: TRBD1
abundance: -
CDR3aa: CASSPDRSANTGELFF
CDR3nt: TGTGCCAGCAGCCCGGACAGGAGTGCGAACACCGGGGAGCTGTTTTTT

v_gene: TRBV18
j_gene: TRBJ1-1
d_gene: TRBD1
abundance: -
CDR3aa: CASSPSWGQLNTEAFF
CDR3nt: TGTGCCAGCTCACCCTCTTGGGGACAGCTGAACACTGAAGCTTTCTTT

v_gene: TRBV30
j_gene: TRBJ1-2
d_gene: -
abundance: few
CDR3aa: CAWSEVSYHGYTF
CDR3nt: TGTGCCTGGAGTGAAGTGAGTTACCATGGCTACACCTTC

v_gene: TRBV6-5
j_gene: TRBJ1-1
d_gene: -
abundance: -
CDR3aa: CASTPQGRITEAFF
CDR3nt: TGTGCCAGCACCCCACAGGGAAGGATCACTGAAGCTTTCTTT

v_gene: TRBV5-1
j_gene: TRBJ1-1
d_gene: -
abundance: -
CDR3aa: CASSVDSMNTEAFF
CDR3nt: TGCGCCAGCAGCGTAGACAGTATGAACACTGAAGCTTTCTTT

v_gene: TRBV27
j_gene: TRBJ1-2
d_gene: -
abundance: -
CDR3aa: CASSRPPGAEANYGYTF
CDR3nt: TGTGCCAGCAGTCGCCCTCCAGGGGCGGAAGCTAACTATGGCTACACCTTC

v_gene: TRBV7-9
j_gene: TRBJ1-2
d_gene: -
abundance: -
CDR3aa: CASSLVAEYYGYTF
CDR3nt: TGTGCCAGCAGCTTAGTGGCGGAGTATTATGGCTACACCTTC